A single sample is the source of the 18 T cell receptor beta chains below, sequenced in a study of regulatory T cells in long-lasting Graves disease. Specified time point: newly diagnosed GD, antithyroid drugs for less than 3 months. The TCR library was made from RNA extracted from PBMCs. iRepertoire HTBI primers and Arm-PCR of CDR3 regions built TCR beta libraries. TCRdb reprocessed the multiplex PCR reads via MiXCR and lists one record per CDR3 protein. The table lists roughly 360,000 distinct CDR3 sequences, approximately 10% of them singletons. This same sample was also part of a study on T cells in Graves' hyperthyroidism and ophthalmopathy.

This specimen was peripheral blood mononuclear cells (PBMCs), taken at new diagnosis, from a patient treated with antithyroid drugs. The source is a woman aged 18-29 years with Graves disease.

This clonotype was seen repeatedly, ten times or more. A junction end diverges from the germline sequence, so it may reflect a read error. The chain links TRBV5-1 to TRBJ2-3, with D possibly being TRBD2 (5 bases). The CDR3 runs 17 residues. In germline, CDR1 is SGHRS, CDR2 YFSETQ. The DNA for the CDR3 is TGTGCCAGCAGCTACCCAATTTCGGGGATAGGCACAGATACGCAGTATTTT. This translates into CASSYPISGIGTDTQYF.

This clonotype was seen ten or more times. The chain carries TRBV30 and TRBJ1-2; D is unclear. The CDR3 covers 15 residues. V lost 1 base and J 6 bases, leaving 18 bases between the germline ends. The germline V gene has CDR1 GTSNPN and CDR2 SVGIG (reference sequence). The CDR3 loop is CAWSAFVGVMNGYTF. The DNA of the CDR3 is TGTGCCTGGAGTGCATTCGTAGGAGTCATGAATGGCTACACCTTC.

The rearrangement uses TRBV15 and TRBJ1-1, with TRBD1 as a possible D gene (6 bases). Trimming left V 5 bases short and J 5 bases short, with 15 bases between. The germline V gene encodes CDR1 LNHNV and CDR2 YYDKDF (reference sequence). CDR3 length: 14 amino acids. CDR3: CATSPRGRGTEAFF. In nucleotides, the CDR3 is TGTGCCACCAGCCCCCGTGGCAGGGGAACTGAAGCTTTCTTT. The full variable domain, in which reference TRBV15 and TRBJ1-1 provide the parts outside the CDR3, is DAMVIQNPRYQVTQFGKPVTLSCSQTLNHNVMYWYQQKSSQAPKLLFHYYDKDFNNEADTPDNFQSRRPNTSFCFLDIRSPGLGDTAMYLCATSPRGRGTEAFFGQGTRLTVV.

This clonotype was counted between two and nine times. The chain links TRBV7-2 to TRBJ1-2, with D perhaps TRBD1 (5 bases). This CDR3 has 14 residues. Germline CDR1 and CDR2: SGHTA and FQGNSA. Trimming removed 5 bases at V and 8 bases at J, with 18 bases between. The CDR3 bases are TGTGCCAGCAGCCCAGGGACGGAGTCGGGAGGCTACACCTTC. This encodes CASSPGTESGGYTF.

This clonotype was detected many times. The J gene is TRBJ2-1, the V gene TRBV20-1; 7 positions agree with TRBD1. The CDR3 runs to 14 residues. J was trimmed by 6 bases and V by 4 bases; bases with no gene match: 9. Per germline, CDR1 DFQATT and CDR2 SNEGSKA (reference sequence). CDR3: CSAKQGIEINEQFF. The CDR3 region has the DNA TGCAGTGCTAAACAGGGGATTGAAATCAATGAGCAGTTCTTC.

This clonotype was seen many times. The V and J genes are TRBV7-6 and TRBJ1-1; D is unclear. The germline V gene encodes CDR1 SGHVS and CDR2 FNYEAQ. The CDR3 is made up of 13 amino acids. The V end was cut by 4 bases, the J end by 3 bases, with 9 bases between. DNA of the CDR3: TGTGCCAGCAGCTGGGAGAGATACACTGAAGCTTTCTTT. Translation gives CASSWERYTEAFF. The full variable domain, its missing parts supplied by reference TRBV7-6 and TRBJ1-1, is GAGVSQSPRYKVTKRGQDVALRCDPISGHVSLYWYRQALGQGPEFLTYFNYEAQQDKSGLPNDRFSAERPEGSISTLTIQRTEQRDSAMYRCASSWERYTEAFFGQGTRLTVV.

The chain couples TRBV20-1 to TRBJ2-1, with D unclear. The germline V gene has CDR1 DFQATT and CDR2 SNEGSKA (reference sequence). The CDR3 is 17 residues long. V gave up 3 bases and J gave up 9 bases, with 27 bases separating them. CDR3 DNA sequence: TGCAGTGCTAGTTACCCGGCGTCTTCCAACCGAGTGGGTGAGCAGTTCTTC. It translates to CSASYPASSNRVGEQFF.

In this sample, this clonotype turned up many times. The CDR3 spells CASSQGLGGRRSDTQYF. In DNA, the CDR3 is TGCGCCAGCAGCCAAGGTTTGGGCGGGAGGCGTTCAGATACGCAGTATTTT. The chain is built from TRBV4-1 and TRBJ2-3; 8 nucleotides match TRBD2. The CDR3 is made up of 17 amino acids. The V and J ends lost 1 base and 4 bases, in that order; junction bases with no gene match: 10. Germline loops: CDR1 MGHRA, CDR2 YSYEKL.

This clonotype was seen ten or more times. The V and J genes are TRBV10-3 and TRBJ2-1, with 8 bases aligning to TRBD2. V dropped 3 bases and J dropped 8; count of bases not matched to a gene: 6. The CDR3 length is 14 residues. Germline V gene data show CDR1 as ENHRY and CDR2 as SYGVKD. The CDR3 reads CAISEILREDEQFF. CDR3 DNA sequence: TGTGCCATCAGTGAAATCTTGCGGGAGGATGAGCAGTTCTTC.

This sequence joins TRBV9 and TRBJ2-2; 9 bases match TRBD2. With 0 bases clipped from V and 0 bases from J, the junction kept 6 bases outside the gene matches. Germline lookup yields CDR1 SGDLS and CDR2 YYNGEE. This CDR3 spans 18 amino acids. CDR3 loop: CASSVEGSGGPNTGELFF. In nucleotides, the CDR3 is TGTGCCAGCAGCGTAGAGGGTAGCGGGGGACCGAACACCGGGGAGCTGTTTTTT. The whole variable domain, remainder taken from reference TRBV9 and TRBJ2-2, is DSGVTQTPKHLITATGQRVTLRCSPRSGDLSVYWYQQSLDQGLQFLIQYYNGEERAKGNILERFSAQQFPDLHSELNLSSLELGDSALYFCASSVEGSGGPNTGELFFGEGSRLTVL.

The V gene is TRBV10-3, the J gene TRBJ1-1; 8 bases agree with TRBD1. Germline values: CDR1 ENHRY, CDR2 SYGVKD. Trimming took 6 bases from V and 1 from J; bases not matched to a gene: 4. CDR3 length: 14 residues. CDR3 nucleotides: TGTGCCATCAGGGTAGGACAGGGGAACACTGAAGCTTTCTTT. The encoded protein is CAIRVGQGNTEAFF.

This clonotype has at least ten counts. The chain joins TRBV6-1 to TRBJ2-7; D unresolved. Germline CDR1 and CDR2: MNHNS and SASEGT. The ends were cut back, 2 bases at V and 3 bases at J, with 14 bases in the middle. The CDR3 totals 15 residues. CDR3 region: CASSEYLNADYEQYF. DNA of the CDR3: TGTGCCAGCAGTGAATACTTGAACGCCGACTACGAGCAGTACTTC.

In this sample, this clonotype turned up many times. The gene calls are TRBV7-9 and TRBJ1-6; 8 bases fit TRBD1. V gave up 2 bases and J gave up 10 bases; unmatched junction bases: 4. CDR1 SEHNR and CDR2 FQNEAQ come from the germline V gene (reference sequence). CDR3 size: 14 residues. DNA of the CDR3: TGTGCCAGCAGCTTACAGGGGGCCTCCTCACCCCTCCACTTT. Protein sequence: CASSLQGASSPLHF.

Note on this clonotype: At one end the junction does not follow the germline gene, possibly because of a read error. This sequence joins TRBV6-1 and TRBJ1-4; D possibly corresponds to TRBD1 (6 bases). The CDR3 has 14 amino acids. The germline CDR1 and CDR2 sequences are MNHNS and SASEGT. The DNA for the CDR3 is TGTGCCAGCACGCGAGGGGGGGATAGTGAAAAACTGCTTTTT. This sequence encodes CASTRGGDSEKLLF.

This clonotype came up many times. This rearrangement joins TRBV7-2 to TRBJ1-2; TRBD1 matches 8 bases. The CDR3 totals 13 residues. Per the germline V gene, CDR1 is SGHTA and CDR2 is FQGNSA. V lost 6 bases to trimming and J lost 4 bases; unmatched junction nucleotides: 4. CDR3: CASRDREAYGYTF. CDR3 coding DNA: TGTGCCAGCAGGGACAGGGAAGCCTATGGCTACACCTTC.

The chain joins TRBV6-1 to TRBJ2-3; 7 positions match TRBD2. The CDR3 is made up of 15 amino acids. CDR1 and CDR2 (germline): MNHNS, SASEGT. V shed 5 bases, J shed 3 bases, and the junction held 8 bases outside the gene matches. The CDR3 bases are TGTGCCAGCAGTCTAGCGGAGGACGGGACAGATACGCAGTATTTT. Its translation is CASSLAEDGTDTQYF.

The chain employs TRBV4-3 and TRBJ2-1, with D tentatively TRBD1 (6 bases). The CDR3 has 16 amino acids. The germline CDR1 and CDR2 sequences are LGHNA and YSLEER. Trimming left V 0 bases short and J 2 bases short, with 11 bases between. The CDR3 coding sequence is TGCGCCAGCAGCCAAGATGGGGGCTACCCCTACAATGAGCAGTTCTTC. This translates into CASSQDGGYPYNEQFF.

This clonotype turned up a few times. This sequence joins TRBV5-1 and TRBJ2-2; 7 bases agree with TRBD2. This CDR3 comprises 15 residues. Germline CDR1 is SGHRS and CDR2 is YFSETQ. V trimming: 4 bases; J trimming: 6 bases; junction bases outside the gene matches: 9. CDR3 sequence reads: CASSVTTSVPGELFF. The CDR3 region has the DNA TGCGCCAGCAGCGTCACCACTAGCGTCCCCGGGGAGCTGTTTTTT. The variable domain in full, with the rest retrieved from reference TRBV5-1 and TRBJ2-2, is KAGVTQTPRYLIKTRGQQVTLSCSPISGHRSVSWYQQTPGQGLQFLFEYFSETQRNKGNFPGRFSGRQFSNSRSEMNVSTLELGDSALYLCASSVTTSVPGELFFGEGSRLTVL.